This TCR beta chain derives from a study of T cell clusters in autoimmune cytopenias. Germline CDR1 MNHEY, CDR2 SMNVEV (reference sequence). There are 13 residues in the CDR3. TRB amplification used roughly 250 ng of peripheral blood genomic DNA. TRB rearrangements were amplified by touch-down multiplex PCR with mixed TRB-A/B primers. From the multiplex PCR reads, TCRdb lists one entry per CDR3 protein and no DNA. This table lists some 6,200 distinct CDR3 sequences. This same sample was also part of a study on T cell repertoires in aging, cancer and after chemotherapy.

The V gene is TRBV27, the J gene TRBJ1-2. Material for sequencing was peripheral blood. The receptor's source is a human donor in good health. The CDR3 loop reads CASSSDGSYGYTF.